This TCR beta chain appears in the sequencing data of a study of cytomegalovirus exposure and HLA in healthy donors. Profiled with immunoSEQ multiplex PCR; TCRdb holds only in-frame clones, not every one. The top ten hold over 1.3% of the sample, which has roughly 120,000 clones, approximately 87% seen once. The CDR3 sequence is 15 residues long. The trim removed 2 bases at V and 5 bases at J, leaving 9 bases unmatched. Germline V gene lookup returns CDR1 SEHNR and CDR2 FQNEAQ (reference sequence). J is TRBJ2-7 and V is TRBV7-9, with TRBD1 matching 7 bases. The receptor's source is a woman between 25 and 40 years old in good health and CMV-seropositive. Material: PBMCs. As DNA, the CDR3 is TGTGCCAGCAGCTTACCCTGGGGACAGCTAAACGAGCAGTACTTC. The encoded protein is CASSLPWGQLNEQYF.